There are a few counts of the clone carrying this TCR beta chain. Other DNA sequences in the sample encode the same CDR3. This table comes from immunoSEQ multiplex PCR, and its TCRdb copy is limited to in-frame clones, with some not included. Seen here are around 2.1 million clones, 93% observed once, and the top ten hold 1.5% to 2%. This specimen belongs to a study of shared clonotypes between healthy human individuals. CD8 cells classed as naive were CD45RO-negative and positively selected for CCR7, excluding terminally differentiated effector memory CD45RA+ cells. Germline loops: CDR1 SEHNR, CDR2 FQNEAQ (reference sequence). J gave up 5 bases and V 4 bases, and 8 bases lay outside the gene matches. The CDR3 has 15 amino acids.

Sequencing used naive CD8+ T cells from PBMCs. The chain combines TRBV7-9 with TRBJ1-1; 9 nucleotides align to TRBD1. The receptor was isolated from a man aged 18 to 35 in good health. Some clones in this sample may be carry-over from other donors' samples. For the CDR3, the DNA is TGTGCCAGCAGCTCACTACAGGGGGCGAGGACTGAAGCTTTCTTT. This codes for CASSSLQGARTEAFF.